The subject of this entry is one T cell receptor (beta chain). The target antigen is unknown. The CDR3 spans 16 residues. Germline CDR1 SGHVS, CDR2 FNYEAQ. With 2 bases removed from V and 4 bases from J, the gap between germline ends came to 15 bases. The entry originates in a study of T-cell memory formation after mild COVID-19. TCRdb re-derived calls from the 5' RACE reads in MiXCR, one entry per CDR3 protein. The sample has over 500,000 distinct CDR3 sequences, about 18% seen once. Study-wide points: A balance of CD4 and CD8 characterized clones contracting day 15 to 85, whereas later expanders leaned CD4+.

The sample taken for sequencing was PBMCs or a T cell subset sorted from them (not recorded which). The chain uses TRBV7-6 and TRBJ2-1; possibly TRBD1 for D (5 bases). The TCR sequence derives from an adult woman who had mild COVID-19 (a few samples of this study predate the infection). Cell type and time point are not known. The CDR3 loop is CASSLSLGVRYNEQFF. In nucleotides, the CDR3 is TGTGCCAGCAGCTTAAGTTTAGGGGTGAGGTACAATGAGCAGTTCTTC.